The T cell receptor (beta chain) under discussion was sequenced for a study of vaccination effects on CD4 cells after COVID-19. Looking at the study overall: Sequencing was preceded by expansion of antigen-specific CD4+ T cells with viral peptide pools in the ViraFEST assay.

Profiled with immunoSEQ multiplex PCR; TCRdb holds only in-frame clones, not every one. The sample holds more than 55,000 clones, about four fifths seen once. V trimming: 10 bases; J trimming: 8 bases; junction bases outside the gene matches: 13. The CDR3 contains 15 residues. Germline V gene data show CDR1 as SGHNT and CDR2 as YENEEA. Cultured cells yielded isolated CD4+ T cells after approximately nine days. Participants each got two BNT162b2 or mRNA-1273 vaccine doses. Replacing half the medium with IL-2 medium was done on days 3 and 7. With respect to this clone: No antigen is known for it.

The source was CD4+ T cells from PBMCs cultured without peptide, collected after COVID-19 vaccination. The chain uses TRBV11-3 and TRBJ1-4, with TRBD1 identical over 10 bases. The receptor was derived from a human donor who received a COVID-19 vaccine. The CDR3 coding sequence is TGTGCCACCCCCCCCGACAGGGGGCGGGAAGAAAAACTGTTTTTT. Encoded protein: CATPPDRGREEKLFF.